The present TCR beta chain was sequenced within a study of T cells in Graves' hyperthyroidism and ophthalmopathy (dated by TCRdb to the late 2010s). Describing the broader study: Peripheral blood was sampled at the time of initial diagnosis, prior to any treatment. The roughly 100 discovery patients were randomly split 7:3 into training and test sets. Thyroid tissue and blood T-cell repertoires from about six Graves' hyperthyroidism patients were also compared in the study. TCR V-J signatures able to tell the groups apart were searched for in a discovery cohort of 90 to 100 patients, of whom roughly 42 had Graves' ophthalmopathy and about 60 had stable Graves' hyperthyroidism. TCR Vbeta CDR3 sequencing of around 130 peripheral blood samples (43 ophthalmopathy, 75 or so hyperthyroidism and some 17 progressor patients) is reported in the paper. After blood sampling, hyperthyroidism patients were treated with methimazole at a starting dose of 30 mg daily, and ophthalmopathy patients were treated with high-dose intravenous methylprednisolone. An independent validation cohort of fewer than 20 hyperthyroidism patients and 17 patients who later progressed to ophthalmopathy tested prospective prediction of ophthalmopathy. Study-wide findings and limitations: Most expanded thyroid clonotypes (frequency above 0.001) were also found in blood, which suggests that blood repertoires may mirror thyroid immune responses. In validation, progression to ophthalmopathy was predicted by the model with nearly 71% sensitivity and approximately 78% specificity, a median of approximately 6.5 months before onset. Sample size was not statistically predetermined, and blinding of investigators to group allocation was not performed. A 13 V-J signature model separated ophthalmopathy from stable hyperthyroidism, with 87.88% sensitivity and about 81% specificity in cross-validation and 80%/75% in testing.

TCR beta CDR3 regions were amplified from RNA transcripts. The first round of RT-PCR for the TCR CDR3 was performed with the HTBI primer set and the Qiagen OneStep RT-PCR kit. A second multiplex PCR round built the libraries, followed by size selection and purification. Sequencing of the libraries was done on an Illumina HiSeq2000 using paired-end 100 bp reads. Per the original workflow: SOAPnuke was used to process the raw data, throwing out any read that contained adapters or uncalled bases, had a mean Phred below 15, or lacked an exact constant-primer or identifier match. COPE v1.2.5 was used to merge the high-quality paired reads, and each unique nucleotide sequence was defined as a clonotype. MiTCR v1.1 was used to align clonotypes to the IMGT TRBV, TRBD and TRBJ reference segments. Only V-J combinations with frequency above 0.0001, covering 99.2% of repertoires, were analysed. A TCS score was defined as the ratio of F50 (clonal expansion) to E x V (chaos), with BLOSUM62-based TCRdist applied between CDR3 peptides within each V-J. Welch's t-statistics and random forest reduced roughly 540 V-J features to about 13, which were used in a naive Bayes classifier (R e1071). TCRdb reworked the public reads: Q25 trimming with fastp, MiXCR clone assembly, productive beta chains retained. Rows matching on CDR3 protein sequence are summarized as one entry with the most common DNA and genes. The V and J calls follow TCRdb's processing rather than the paper's. The sample contains 450,000 to 650,000 distinct CDR3 sequences, roughly a sixth of them found a single time. Together, the top ten hold approximately 16% of the sample.

For CDR1 and CDR2, the germline V gene lists SGHVS and FNYEAQ. V and J lose 10 bases and 1 base, and a span of 13 bases separates them. The CDR3 spans 13 residues, from the cysteine through the phenylalanine. The read is trimmed to its CDR3 DNA, 39 bases read in frame from base 1. Worth noting for this clonotype: The antigen it recognizes is unknown. No base quality values were provided; no much bigger clone lies one nucleotide off.

Moderately to severely active disease, a Clinical Activity Score of at least 3, a NOSPECS grade of at least 4, and a duration under 3 months were present in ophthalmopathy patients. Exclusion was applied to patients with uncontrolled infections, other autoimmune diseases, pregnancy or lactation. Clinical symptoms, serum thyroxine and TRAb, thyroid ultrasound, and orbital computed tomography formed the basis for the diagnoses. PBMCs were separated from under 11 ml of fresh peripheral blood using Ficoll-Paque density gradient centrifugation. Total RNA was extracted with Trizol reagent, and quality was checked on an Agilent 2100 Bioanalyzer.

This receptor was taken from a woman aged 18 to 35 with Graves' ophthalmopathy. The sample was blood. Recombination linked TRBV7-6 to TRBJ1-1; the D segment cannot be called with confidence. DNA sequence: TGTGCCACCAGATTATTCCAGAACACTGAAGCTTTCTTT. The encoded protein is CATRLFQNTEAFF.